This T cell receptor beta chain originates from a study of T cells in Graves' hyperthyroidism and ophthalmopathy. Ten or more counts support this clonotype. CDR1 is LNHDA and CDR2 is SQIVND in the germline V gene (reference sequence). Unmatched junction bases numbered 6, after V lost 7 bases and J lost 3 bases. There are 14 residues in the CDR3. RNA transcripts yielded amplified TCR beta CDR3 regions. HTBI primers were used for first-round RT-PCR of the TCR CDR3. TCRdb passed the multiplex PCR reads through MiXCR, listing each CDR3 protein once. The repertoire consists of about 520,000 distinct CDR3 sequences, with about 24% occurring once and the leading ten covering about 11%.

This sequence was found in a woman in her 30s with Graves' ophthalmopathy. This rearrangement joins TRBV19 to TRBJ1-5; 7 bases align to TRBD1. The specimen was blood. This chain's CDR3 is CASKSGQINQPQHF. The CDR3 DNA reads TGTGCCAGTAAATCGGGACAGATCAATCAGCCCCAGCATTTT.